These T cell receptor beta chains were read from a single sample in a study of blood T cell repertoires in COVID-19. The data were produced by immunoSEQ multiplex PCR, yet TCRdb's version contains in-frame clones alone and is incomplete. The data hold around 260,000 clones, with 89% observed a single time. Material for sequencing was peripheral blood. The receptors originated from a woman in her thirties or forties who had recovered from COVID-19. Both conserved end residues are trimmed from each CDR3. Expanded clones are given a class, and other clones once, few, many or no size at all.

v_call	j_call	clone_size	cdr3_length	cdr3_aa
TRBV6-1	TRBJ2-7	few	15	ASSEALGSSSPPEQY
TRBV6-1	TRBJ2-3	NA	16	ASSEEPLRTGDTDTQY
TRBV30	TRBJ2-5	NA	11	AWRLAAPETQY
TRBV7-8	TRBJ1-4	NA	14	ASTVLPGTANEKLF
TRBV9	TRBJ2-4	once	13	ASSERPGQGGIQY
TRBV7-2	TRBJ2-7	NA	14	ASSGTGGARNYEQY
TRBV4-1	TRBJ2-5	NA	15	ASSHHRGTSGRETQY
TRBV18	TRBJ2-5	NA	13	ASSPLRTGRETQY
TRBV14	TRBJ2-2	NA	14	ASSLTIRRDTGELF
TRBV28	TRBJ1-2	NA	12	ASSLLVLARGYT
TRBV10-3	TRBJ2-3	NA	13	AIRRGTDKTDTQY
TRBV19	TRBJ2-3	NA	13	ASSVRTGTTDTQY
TRBV9	TRBJ2-3	NA	11	ASSVLVADTQY
TRBV24-1	TRBJ2-5	NA	11	ATSDLYSETQY
TRBV15	TRBJ2-2	few	11	ATAAQNTGELF
TRBV11-1	TRBJ2-7	NA	13	ASSRGQYTSYEQY
TRBV5-1	TRBJ2-3	NA	12	ASIPDMSTDTQY
TRBV5-1	TRBJ2-1	NA	15	ASSAGTSGGVANEQF
TRBV6-5	TRBJ2-3	NA	13	ASSYSRGSTDTQY
TRBV28	TRBJ1-1	NA	13	ASSSPGQLNTEAF
TRBV30	TRBJ1-6	NA	15	AWSVLSAGSYNSPLH
TRBV6-5	TRBJ2-7	NA	11	ASTWGQAYEQY
TRBV30	TRBJ2-3	NA	10	AWSETGDTQY
TRBV21-1	TRBJ2-5	NA	17	ASSKERGHREAYQETQY
TRBV2	TRBJ2-1	NA	14	ASGPSLVPGVNEQF
TRBV4-2	TRBJ2-5	once	18	ASSQEGHGGLGGGSKTQY